The entry that follows covers one T cell receptor (beta chain) sequence. This clone was counted once. Its antigen remains undetermined. Qualities for individual bases were not recorded, and no much larger clone is one base off. Distinct nucleotide sequences in the sample also encode this CDR3. CD8 naive samples consisted of CD45RO-negative cells that were positively selected for CCR7, yielding a CD45RA+CCR7+ population without TemRA cells. Healthy HIV-negative adults with no recently reported acute infections or vaccinations were included as donors. Every donor was a Caucasian adult residing in Nashville, Tennessee, USA. After blood collection by leukapheresis, PBMCs were isolated using Ficoll-Histopaque density gradient centrifugation and then cryopreserved in the vapor phase of liquid nitrogen. Purity and quantity of every magnetically sorted T cell population were checked by analytical flow cytometry. From each sorted fraction, genomic DNA was isolated and quantified by UV absorbance on a Nanodrop 2000c.

This specimen belongs to a study of shared clonotypes between healthy human individuals (dated by TCRdb to the early 2020s). Broadly, across the study: The cohort included a few men and a couple of women between 18 and 49 years of age. For each donor, three plates each were used for CD4 naive and CD4 memory, two plates were used for CD8 naive, and one plate was used for CD8 memory. To estimate repertoire size and how much clonotype sharing occurs between individuals, the study deeply sequenced the blood TCR repertoires of roughly 5 healthy adults. To increase sequencing depth and limit assay-specific biases, different laboratories used diverse techniques to prepare libraries and sequence TCR repertoires. Per donor, leukapheresis produced somewhere between about 0.9 and 10 billion PBMCs.

Overall study outcomes, separate from this receptor: Across a handful of donors, about 4.5% of naive CD4, roughly 3.8% of naive CD8, 2.3% of memory CD4, and approximately 0.4% of memory CD8 clonotypes were shared. Because the study included only a small number of donors, the genetic and exposure-history diversity represented was limited. Pairwise subsampling indicated that sequencing depth was expected to affect the degree of clonotype sharing among donors. Compared with non-shared clonotypes, the clonotypes found in all four sorted-subset donors had higher generation probabilities. Even with the large sequencing depth, rarefaction of the sorted-subset datasets indicated that sequencing was incomplete. Estimated clonotype richness was generally larger for naive than for memory subsets. Sampling was restricted to blood, and TCR repertoires in tissues likely differ from the TCR repertoires found in blood.

TCR CDR3 regions were amplified from genomic DNA by multiplex PCR using the deep immunoSEQ assay. Extracted genomic DNA from each cell subset was spread evenly across all wells of several immunoSEQ 96-well plates, with each plate serving as a replicate. Each replicate PCR for sorted subsets received around 0.2 ug genomic DNA, equal to 30,000 or so T cell genomes. Purified libraries were measured with a Qubit 3.0 fluorometer, size-checked on a Bioanalyzer 2100, and measured again with the KAPA Library Quantification kit. A separate single-read 150-cycle Illumina NextSeq 550 flow cell was used to sequence each immunoSEQ 96-well plate. Per the source publication's procedure: Because the immunoSEQ output held only junctional sequences and lacked quality scores, the filtering could not match the filtering applied to full-length reads. To assign V/J genes and CDR3, sequences were annotated using PyIR, a Python wrapper for IgBLAST v1.9, with IMGT germline references. Reads were filtered out if the reads had weak V/J assignments (E-value above 1e-6), no CDR3, stop codons, out-of-frame junctions, or ambiguous translated residues. V3J clonotypes were defined by identical inferred V gene, J gene, and CDR3 amino acid sequence. Percentage overlap between repertoires was calculated by dividing the number of shared unique clonotypes by the size of the smaller repertoire. RTK rarefaction, the Chao1 estimator, and Recon v2.1 estimates of unobserved clonotypes were used to assess repertoire richness. For all TCRbeta clonotypes obtained by the gDNA method from a few donors, generation probabilities were computed with OLGA. TCRdb provides this immuneACCESS table in a form limited to in-frame rearrangements. Some clones are lacking; in checked studies, under half of them reflect an unresolved V gene, and why the rest are absent is not known. Clone size and V and J calls were adopted from that table, with D and trimming inferred from the DNA. The sample includes millions of clones, with just under 95% observed a single time. Of the sample, 0.9% to 1.3% falls within the top ten clones.

From the cysteine through the phenylalanine, the CDR3 covers 13 amino acids. Just CDR3 DNA is preserved here, 39 bases in frame from base 1. V sheds 0 bases and J sheds 3 bases, leaving 4 bases between their ends. CDR1 SGDLS and CDR2 YYNGEE are derived from the germline V gene. Sequenced sample: naive CD8+ T cells sorted from blood. The label giving this sample's cell subset or site can be read as: CD45RA+CCR7+. In this chain, TRBV9 is recombined with TRBJ2-1, with the D gene uncertain. The source of this sequence is a man between 18 and 29 years old in good health. The CDR3 here reads CASSVAVYNEQFF. The nucleotide sequence is given as TGTGCCAGCAGCGTAGCAGTCTACAATGAGCAGTTCTTC.